This T cell receptor beta chain appears in the sequencing data of a study of Ad26.COV2.S vaccination and SARS-CoV-2 variants. Study summary: Donor was one of the participants in the Ad26.COV2.S arm of the COV1001 trial.

CDR1 is LNHNV, CDR2 YYDKDF, per germline (reference sequence). This CDR3 comprises 15 residues. V lost 5 bases and J lost 4; bases outside the gene matches: 8. The data were produced by immunoSEQ multiplex PCR, yet TCRdb's version contains in-frame clones alone and is incomplete. Of hundreds of thousands of clones listed, around 90% are singletons. Specified treatment: roughly 19 received Ad26.COV2.S at low or high dose, single or two shots; about 5 received placebo; per-sample allocation not given. Repertoires come from day 63 after the first vaccine or placebo injection. An adult donor aged 18-55 years was enrolled in Boston. The table lists this clone with many counts.

The source material was peripheral blood, sampled in a trial of Ad26.COV2.S vaccine versus placebo. The sequence derives from a person between 18 and 65 years old who received the Ad26.COV2.S COVID-19 vaccine or a placebo. V usage is TRBV15 and J usage is TRBJ2-5; 9 bases match TRBD1. In nucleotides, the CDR3 is TGTGCCACCAGCGGGGGACAGGGAGCTGTAGAGACCCAGTACTTC. Its protein product is CATSGGQGAVETQYF. Supplemented by reference TRBV15 and TRBJ2-5, the full variable domain reads DAMVIQNPRYQVTQFGKPVTLSCSQTLNHNVMYWYQQKSSQAPKLLFHYYDKDFNNEADTPDNFQSRRPNTSFCFLDIRSPGLGDTAMYLCATSGGQGAVETQYFGPGTRLLVL.